This is a list of T cell receptor beta chains from one sample in a study of T cell responses to AZD1222 COVID-19 vaccine. Method: immunoSEQ multiplex PCR; TCRdb's copy keeps in-frame clones and lacks some. Here the sample spans roughly 100,000 clones, roughly 87% being singletons. The sample here was peripheral blood, taken 28 days after the second AZD1222 dose. The receptors originated from an adult who received the AZD1222 COVID-19 vaccine. Each CDR3 is given with its conserved first and last residue. The D gene is left open where the match is weak. Size values are once, few and many counts, or a class for expanded clones, and some rows have none.

clone_size: .; v_call: TRBV12-2; d_call: .; j_call: TRBJ2-3; cdr3_nt: TGTGCAAGTCGCTTGGGCAGGGAACCCGAGAATACGCAGTATTTT; cdr3_aa: CASRLGREPENTQYF
clone_size: .; v_call: TRBV5-6; d_call: TRBD2; j_call: TRBJ2-4; cdr3_nt: TGTGCCAGCAGCGAACTAGCGGGGACAGCCAAAAACATTCAGTACTTC; cdr3_aa: CASSELAGTAKNIQYF
clone_size: .; v_call: TRBV30; d_call: .; j_call: TRBJ1-6; cdr3_nt: TGTGCCTGGAGTGTACTGCGGGGGCGGGGTGAGAATTCACCCCTCCACTTT; cdr3_aa: CAWSVLRGRGENSPLHF
clone_size: .; v_call: TRBV19; d_call: .; j_call: TRBJ1-3; cdr3_nt: TGTGCCAGTACCTCCAACCGGGGAACTGGAAACACCATATATTTT; cdr3_aa: CASTSNRGTGNTIYF
clone_size: .; v_call: TRBV18; d_call: .; j_call: TRBJ1-5; cdr3_nt: TGTGCCAGCGAACTTCTGGGTACCAATCAGCCCCAGCATTTT; cdr3_aa: CASELLGTNQPQHF
clone_size: .; v_call: TRBV9; d_call: TRBD2; j_call: TRBJ2-3; cdr3_nt: TGTGCCAGCAGCGTTAGCGGGGGGGCGGTATATTCAGATACGCAGTATTTT; cdr3_aa: CASSVSGGAVYSDTQYF
clone_size: .; v_call: TRBV7-2; d_call: TRBD1; j_call: TRBJ1-2; cdr3_nt: TGTGCCAGCGTCGACCAGGGGGGTTCTGGGTATGGCTACACCTTC; cdr3_aa: CASVDQGGSGYGYTF
clone_size: .; v_call: TRBV19; d_call: .; j_call: TRBJ2-5; cdr3_nt: TGTGCCAGTAGTATTGAGACTAGTGGAGAGACCCAGTACTTC; cdr3_aa: CASSIETSGETQYF
clone_size: .; v_call: TRBV11-2; d_call: .; j_call: TRBJ2-5; cdr3_nt: TGTGCCAGCAGCTCAAACCGGGAGACCCAGTACTTC; cdr3_aa: CASSSNRETQYF
clone_size: once; v_call: TRBV6-5; d_call: .; j_call: TRBJ1-6; cdr3_nt: TGTGCCAGCAGTTTCCAGGGCCCCAGCGGTTCACCCCTCCACTTT; cdr3_aa: CASSFQGPSGSPLHF
clone_size: .; v_call: TRBV5-1; d_call: .; j_call: TRBJ1-4; cdr3_nt: TGCGCCAGCAGCAATACAGGGATGACTAATGAAAAACTGTTTTTT; cdr3_aa: CASSNTGMTNEKLFF
clone_size: .; v_call: TRBV3-1/TRBV3-2; d_call: .; j_call: TRBJ1-5; cdr3_nt: TGTGCCAGCAGCCAAGATTACCAGGGGTGCCCAAGCAATCAGCCCCAGCATTTT; cdr3_aa: CASSQDYQGCPSNQPQHF
clone_size: .; v_call: TRBV10-3; d_call: .; j_call: TRBJ2-1; cdr3_nt: TGTGCCATCAAAGGAACATGGGGCAGTTACAATGAGCAGTTCTTC; cdr3_aa: CAIKGTWGSYNEQFF
clone_size: once; v_call: TRBV5-1; d_call: TRBD1; j_call: TRBJ1-6; cdr3_nt: TGCGCCAGCAGCTTGAATCCCGGGACAGGGAATTCACCCCTCCACTTT; cdr3_aa: CASSLNPGTGNSPLHF
clone_size: .; v_call: TRBV24-1; d_call: TRBD1; j_call: TRBJ2-1; cdr3_nt: TGTGCCACCAGTGATAGGGACAGGGGGAGCAATGAGCAGTTCTTC; cdr3_aa: CATSDRDRGSNEQFF
clone_size: .; v_call: TRBV5-1; d_call: .; j_call: TRBJ2-7; cdr3_nt: TGCGCCAGCAGCTTGGGGTCAGGGCGGGACGAGCAGTACTTC; cdr3_aa: CASSLGSGRDEQYF
clone_size: .; v_call: TRBV10-1; d_call: .; j_call: TRBJ1-5; cdr3_nt: TGCGCCAGCAGTGAGGGGGGGGTATGCAATTATAGCAATCAGCCCCAGCATTTT; cdr3_aa: CASSEGGVCNYSNQPQHF